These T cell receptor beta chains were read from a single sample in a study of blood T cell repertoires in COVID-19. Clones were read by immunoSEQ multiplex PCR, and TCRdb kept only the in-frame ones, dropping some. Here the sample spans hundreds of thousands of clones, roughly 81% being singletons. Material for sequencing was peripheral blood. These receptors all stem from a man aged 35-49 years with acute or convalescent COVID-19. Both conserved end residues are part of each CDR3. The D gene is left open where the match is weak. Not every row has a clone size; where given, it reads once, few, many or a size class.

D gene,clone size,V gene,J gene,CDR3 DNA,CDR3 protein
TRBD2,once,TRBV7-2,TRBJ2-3,TGTGCCAGCAGCTCAGATGGGGGGGGTAGGGATACGCAGTATTTT,CASSSDGGGRDTQYF
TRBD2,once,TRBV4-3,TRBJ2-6,TGCGCCAGCAGCCAATTATTTCGGGACTACCAAATTCTATCTGGGGCCAACGTCCTGACTTTC,CASSQLFRDYQILSGANVLTF
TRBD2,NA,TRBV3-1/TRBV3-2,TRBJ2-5,TGTGCCAGCAGCCAAGTGTTAGCGGGACGTCTAGGGGAGACCCAGTACTTC,CASSQVLAGRLGETQYF
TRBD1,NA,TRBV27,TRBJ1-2,TGTGCCAGCAGTCAGACAGGGGGTAATGGCTACACCTTC,CASSQTGGNGYTF
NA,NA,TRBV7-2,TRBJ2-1,TGTGCCAGCAGATCCGTATTGTCGGGGAAAAACAATGAGCAGTTCTTC,CASRSVLSGKNNEQFF
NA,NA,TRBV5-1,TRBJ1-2,TGCGCCAGCAGCGGATGGAGGGGCGCTGAGGAGGGCTACACCTTC,CASSGWRGAEEGYTF
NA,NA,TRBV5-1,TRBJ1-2,TGCGCCAGCAGCCAGGGCCTGGGCTATGGCTACACCTTC,CASSQGLGYGYTF
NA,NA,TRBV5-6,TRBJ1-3,TGTGCCAGCAGCTTCAATACAGGGAATCCTGGAAACACCATATATTTT,CASSFNTGNPGNTIYF
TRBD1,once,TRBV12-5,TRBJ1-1,TGTGCTAGTGGTTCCCGGACAGGGAAAGATACTGAAGCTTTCTTT,CASGSRTGKDTEAFF
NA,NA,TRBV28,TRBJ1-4,TGTGCCAGCAGTTTCGGGGTAAATGAAAAACTGTTTTTT,CASSFGVNEKLFF
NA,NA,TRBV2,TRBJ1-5,TGTGCCAGCCGTACGTCGGATCAGCCCCAGCATTTT,CASRTSDQPQHF
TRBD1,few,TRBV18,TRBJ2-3,TGTGCCAGCTCACTGGGAACAGGGGGCGAGACAGATACGCAGTATTTT,CASSLGTGGETDTQYF
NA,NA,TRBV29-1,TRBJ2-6,TGCAGCGTTGGGTTAAGGAGCTCTGGGGCCAACGTCCTGACTTTC,CSVGLRSSGANVLTF
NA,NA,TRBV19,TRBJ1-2,TGTGCCAGCACCCAAGGACTCCTGGAACTAGATGGCTACACCTTC,CASTQGLLELDGYTF
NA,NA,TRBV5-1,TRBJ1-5,TGCGCCAGCAGCTCTGAGGGTGGCAATCAGCCCCAGCATTTT,CASSSEGGNQPQHF
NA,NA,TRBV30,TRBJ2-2,TGTGCCTGGGACTCGGTGGACACCGGGGAGCTGTTTTTT,CAWDSVDTGELFF
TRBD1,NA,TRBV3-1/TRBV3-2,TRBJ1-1,TGTGCCAGCAGCCAAGTAGGGGACAGGGCGAGAAAAGCTTTCTTT,CASSQVGDRARKAFF
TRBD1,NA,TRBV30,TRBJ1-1,TGTGCCTGGAGTACAGGGGCTGAAGCTTTCTTT,CAWSTGAEAFF
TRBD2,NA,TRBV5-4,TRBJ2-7,TGTGCCAGCAGCCCCGAACTAGCGCAAAGCTCCTACGAGCAGTACTTC,CASSPELAQSSYEQYF
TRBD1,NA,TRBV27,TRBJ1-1,TGTGCCAGCAGTTTATGGGGGACAGGAAACACTGAAGCTTTCTTT,CASSLWGTGNTEAFF
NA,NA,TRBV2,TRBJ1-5,TGTGCCAGCAGTGAAGCGGGAGCGACGGAGGGGCCCCAGCATTTT,CASSEAGATEGPQHF
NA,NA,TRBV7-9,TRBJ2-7,TGTGCCAGCAGCTTAGGGAGCGCCGCTTACGAGCAGTACTTC,CASSLGSAAYEQYF
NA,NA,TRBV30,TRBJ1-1,TGTGCCTGGAGTGTGGGGGGCACTGAAGCTTTCTTT,CAWSVGGTEAFF
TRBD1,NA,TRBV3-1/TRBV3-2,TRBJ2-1,TGTGCCACCAAACAGGGGTTCGGGGCGGAGCAGTTCTTC,CATKQGFGAEQFF
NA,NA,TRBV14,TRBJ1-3,TGTGCCAGCAGCCAAGATCTAGGAGCCCCTACCTCCTCTGGAAACACCATATATTTT,CASSQDLGAPTSSGNTIYF
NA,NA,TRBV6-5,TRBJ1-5,TGTGCCAGCAGACGGAGTAGCGCCAATCAGCCCCAGCATTTT,CASRRSSANQPQHF
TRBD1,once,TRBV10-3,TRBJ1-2,TGTGCCATCAGTGAGGACAGGGCAGGGGGCAATGGCTACACCTTC,CAISEDRAGGNGYTF
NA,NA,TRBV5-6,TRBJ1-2,TGTGCCAGCAGCTCCCGCGGGGGCGTCTATGGCTACACCTTC,CASSSRGGVYGYTF
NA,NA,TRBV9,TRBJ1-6,TGTGCCAGCAGCGTGAGGGCGGGTTATAATTCACCCCTCCACTTT,CASSVRAGYNSPLHF
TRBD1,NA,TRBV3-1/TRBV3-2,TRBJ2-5,TGTGCCAGCAGCCAAGGACAGGGCGGGGAGACCCAGTACTTC,CASSQGQGGETQYF
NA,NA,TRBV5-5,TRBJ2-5,TGTGCCAGCAGCTTGCTACAGGAGTATCAAGAGACCCAGTACTTC,CASSLLQEYQETQYF
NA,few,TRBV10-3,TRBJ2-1,TGTGCCATCAGTGATACGACAGGTGTCTACAATGAGCAGTTCTTC,CAISDTTGVYNEQFF
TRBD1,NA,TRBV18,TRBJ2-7,TGTGCCAGCTCATTCAGACAGGGGGAACTCTACGAGCAGTACTTC,CASSFRQGELYEQYF
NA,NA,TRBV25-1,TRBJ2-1,TGTGCCAGCACCACAACTAAAAGGGGCGGGGAAAGCAATGAGCAGTTCTTC,CASTTTKRGGESNEQFF
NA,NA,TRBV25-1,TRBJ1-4,TGTGCCAGCAGTGAGCCGCAGGTGACGAGTGAAAAACTGTTTTTT,CASSEPQVTSEKLFF
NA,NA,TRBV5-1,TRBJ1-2,TGCGCCAGCAGCTCCGCCGACGGGAACTATGGCTACACCTTC,CASSSADGNYGYTF
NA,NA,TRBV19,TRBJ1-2,TGTGCCAGTAGCCCAGGGATCGGCTATGGCTACACCTTC,CASSPGIGYGYTF
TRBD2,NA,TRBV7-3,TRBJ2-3,TGTGCCAGCAGCCACGGACTAGCGGGGGCCTACACAGATACGCAGTATTTT,CASSHGLAGAYTDTQYF
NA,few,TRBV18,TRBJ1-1,TGTGCCAGCTCCTTGGACAGCCCCCCTGAAGCTTTCTTT,CASSLDSPPEAFF
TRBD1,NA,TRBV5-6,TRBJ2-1,TGTGCCAGCAGCTCCTCAGGGGGCTCCTACAATGAGCAGTTCTTC,CASSSSGGSYNEQFF
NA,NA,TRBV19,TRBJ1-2,TGTGCCAGTAGTTTCGGGACTGGTGGCTACACCTTC,CASSFGTGGYTF
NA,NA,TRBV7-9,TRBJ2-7,TGTGCCAGCAGCTTAAACAGGGACTACGAGCAGTACTTC,CASSLNRDYEQYF
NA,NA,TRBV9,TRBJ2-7,TGTGCCAGCAGCGTCTCAGGGGAATACTCCTACGAGCAGTACTTC,CASSVSGEYSYEQYF
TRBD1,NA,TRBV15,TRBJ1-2,TGTGCCACCAGCAGAGATAATTCGATAGTCACCGGGACAGAAAACTATGGCTACACCTTC,CATSRDNSIVTGTENYGYTF
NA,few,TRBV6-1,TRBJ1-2,TGTGCCAGCAGTGAAGCAGTCCTTGGGGGGGCTGGCAACTATGGCTACACCTTC,CASSEAVLGGAGNYGYTF
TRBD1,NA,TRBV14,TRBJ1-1,TGTGCCAGCACCCCCGACAGGGCGAACACTGAAGCTTTCTTT,CASTPDRANTEAFF
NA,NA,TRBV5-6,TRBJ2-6,TGTGCCAGCAGCTTGGACTCCCTTGGGGCCAACGTCCTGACTTTC,CASSLDSLGANVLTF
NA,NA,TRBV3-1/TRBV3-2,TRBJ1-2,TGTGCCAGCAGCCAAGCGAGTGGCTACACCTTC,CASSQASGYTF
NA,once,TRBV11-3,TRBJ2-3,TGTGCCAGCAGTTCAGGGTCCCCGGAAGATACGCAGTATTTT,CASSSGSPEDTQYF